The clone carrying this TCR beta chain was detected ten times or more. Its antigen is not identified. One end of the junction is discordant with germline, which a read error may explain. TCRdb used MiXCR to reprocess the 5' RACE reads, holding one entry per CDR3 protein. The data contain approximately 550,000 distinct CDR3 sequences, over 9.5% of them singletons. The sample originates from a study of CD8 T cells in ankylosing spondylitis. Study outcomes and limitations: Disease-linked clones proved CD8+ and comparatively uncommon in peripheral blood. Roughly eight highly homologous variants made up a TCR beta motif that seemed to typify ankylosing spondylitis blood.

Looked up from germline, CDR1 is SGHRS and CDR2 is YFSETQ. CDR3 size: 14 residues. The chain employs TRBV5-1 and TRBJ2-1, with 8 bases matching TRBD2. The receptor's source is a male donor with ankylosing spondylitis. Sequencing was performed on blood, either unsorted or a sorted T cell fraction (not recorded which). The CDR3 reads CASTLTGGVNEQFF. Written as DNA, the CDR3 is TGCGCCAGCACCTTGACCGGGGGGGTCAATGAGCAGTTCTTC.